This T cell receptor beta chain was sequenced during a study of response to subunit inactivated influenza vaccine. Findings and limits, study-wide: Each seasonal flu vaccination may recruit only limited new T cells, authors suggested.

The V and J ends lost 0 bases and 7 bases, in that order; junction bases with no gene match: 6. The CDR3 spans 15 residues. Germline assignment: CDR1 SEHNR and CDR2 FQNEAQ (reference sequence). On this clonotype: Its antigen remains unknown.

Via MiXCR, TCRdb re-called the RT-PCR reads, giving one row per CDR3 protein. Of roughly 700,000 distinct CDR3 sequences listed, about 15% are singletons. The TCR comes from a man aged 45-60 years who received an inactivated influenza vaccine. The rearrangement links TRBV7-9 to TRBJ2-1; 7 positions match TRBD1. Here the sequenced sample was PBMCs from blood, taken around 15 days before vaccination. The CDR3 spells CASSLALTGLNEQFF. In DNA form, the CDR3 reads TGTGCCAGCAGCTTAGCCCTGACAGGGTTGAATGAGCAGTTCTTC.